This paragraph covers one T cell receptor beta chain sequence. The antigen is unknown. V gave up 7 bases and J gave up 5 bases; unmatched junction bases: 8. Germline V gives CDR1 WSHSY, CDR2 SAAADI. The CDR3 runs to 15 residues. The record originates from a study of cytomegalovirus exposure and HLA in healthy donors. With 60 Vbeta and 13 Jbeta primers, the PCR was carried out. TCRdb's table, derived via immunoSEQ multiplex PCR, lists solely in-frame clones and lacks some. Of roughly 170,000 clones in the sample, 80% are singletons; the top ten hold 1.3%. Notes on the study in general: Analysis was carried out at a later point, and it linked a missense DCLRE1C variant to TCR beta V- and J-gene trimming. Some TCR beta chains (164 of them) were listed as cytomegalovirus-associated.

This receptor was identified in a man aged 25 to 40 in good health and CMV-seronegative. The sample taken for sequencing was PBMCs. The rearrangement links TRBV10-2 to TRBJ2-1; 10 bases match TRBD2. The CDR3 DNA reads as TGCGCCAGCACCCGAGCGGGAGGGCCGAACAATGAGCAGTTCTTC. Translating it yields CASTRAGGPNNEQFF.